This T cell receptor beta chain was identified during a study of cytomegalovirus exposure and HLA in healthy donors (dated by TCRdb to about 2017). Study-wide context: In an earlier analysis of roughly 590 of the donors, 250 to 350 Gb of sequence data and 90 million to 120 million unique TCR beta sequences from roughly 180 million T cells were reported. An early release covering roughly 580 HLA-typed donors comprised approximately 290 gigabases of sequencing data and tens of millions of unique TCR sequences. Of the 300 to 500 genotyped donors, more than 75% were placed in the genetic ancestry cluster associated with self-reported Caucasian donors. The study aimed to test whether signatures of past pathogen exposure could be identified by cataloging public T cell receptors. The study profiled the T cell repertoires of under 700 subjects by immunosequencing and related them to cytomegalovirus serostatus. A separate validation cohort of roughly 120 different subjects was used in addition to the roughly 620-subject first cohort. High-throughput TCR immunosequencing, statistical association of individual TCRs with disease status, and machine learning were combined to predict cytomegalovirus infection status. A later analysis re-examined previously published TCR beta repertoires from just over 650 donors and added high-resolution HLA genotyping to investigate patterns of TCR occurrence. Rather than using new phenotypic data, the later analysis identified candidate immune exposures from TCR beta sequences and from how often those sequences occurred across donors. An earlier analysis of 500 to 750 of the donors applied high-throughput TCR beta sequencing to assess whether each TCR beta V gene segment acted as functional or pseudogenic. Donor age, sex, ethnicity and CMV serostatus were collected together with the repertoire data. A later genetic analysis took genome-wide SNP genotypes for about three fifths of the 666 donors and used that subset as a discovery cohort. Every discovery cohort repertoire had been produced on one sequencing platform. HLA typing covered class I and class II loci at four-digit resolution. The number of typed donors differed by locus: about 620-630 for A, B, C, DRB1 and DQB1; approximately 520 for DQA1; 606 for DPA1; and about 470 for DPB1. Several DR-DQ haplotypes were treated as single units for association and clustering because of strong linkage in the cohort. Across under 500 genotyped donors of the cohort, an average of roughly 250,000 unique TCR beta nucleotide sequences per donor were sequenced, and approximately 17% of those sequences were non-productive. What the study reported, not specific to this receptor: In vitro tests confirmed that a few of the cytomegalovirus-associated TCR beta chains recognize cytomegalovirus antigens. The authors suggested that the approach could potentially be generalized to other disease states and immunological phenotypes. Specific HLA alleles were associated with 15,000 to 20,000 TCR beta sequences at a false discovery rate of 0.05 in a later analysis. A cluster of highly shared sequence variants was judged likely to represent a technical artifact of the sequencing pipeline. Because counts were too low, about 15 rarely observed V segments, including chromosome 9 orphons, were left out of the earlier analysis of roughly 600 of the donors. A later genetic analysis associated a missense DCLRE1C variant with V-gene and J-gene trimming of TCR beta chains, and an independent cohort replicated the association. A further reported finding was that TCR beta sequences accurately predicted the HLA-A and HLA-B alleles for most subjects in the first cohort. The classifier was reported to diagnose cytomegalovirus status with high specificity and sensitivity in both the original and validation cohorts. Because HLA typing was unavailable for some donors at each locus, only the typed subset was used in association tests. In a later analysis, HLA-associated TCR beta chains showed more clonal expansion and lower generation probabilities than non-associated chains that were equally common. Most TCR sequences were observed very rarely across donors, whereas some public TCRs were present in many individuals. When HLA alleles, especially DR and DQ, strongly co-occurred, attributing TCR associations to individual alleles was difficult. The 87-base-pair reads could not distinguish some IMGT-functional V segments, including TRBV6-2 and TRBV6-3, so those segments were excluded. Linkage disequilibrium might explain the correlated functional status among segregating V segments, but an unknown experimental factor could not be excluded. In a later genetic analysis, fewer N-insertions in productive TCRs were reported among donors in an Asian-associated ancestry cluster than the roughly 700-donor mean. In a later analysis, most CMV-associated TCR beta chains were found to appear HLA-restricted, with HLA associations seemingly driven largely by CMV exposure. Sequencing depth was assumed to be roughly uniform across donors in the presence/absence analyses, though that assumption may not hold. In a later analysis, the rate of TCR association differed among HLA loci, with DRB1 alleles having the most associated TCRs and HLA-C alleles having the fewest. In the study, some 180 TCR beta chains were listed as associated with cytomegalovirus. The cohort was sequenced for TCR beta chains only, and without alpha or paired-chain data the features that could be detected were limited. Broadly in line with IMGT annotations, most TCR beta V segments showed up in productive rearrangements about 90% or about 30% of the time in an earlier analysis of several hundred of the donors. For the cohort, immune exposure information was limited to CMV serostatus. According to a later analysis, parvovirus B19, influenza, CMV and Epstein-Barr virus appeared linked to several top co-occurrence clusters.

Deletion took 6 bases off V and 3 bases off J, with a span of 9 bases between the germline ends. According to the germline V gene, CDR1 reads KGHSH and CDR2 reads LQKENI. The CDR3 contains 12 residues, cysteine and phenylalanine counted. CDR3 DNA only is kept here, 36 bases in frame from base 1. The cohort consisted of some 730 healthy bone marrow donors. Cohort members were all nominally healthy when sampled, although unrecorded immune exposures were likely present. The donor tested CMV seropositive, placing the donor among the roughly 300 seropositive members of the cohort. Each donor provided a peripheral blood sample, and peripheral blood mononuclear cells were used for TCR beta sequencing. Genomic DNA was extracted from the blood cell samples with the Qiagen DNeasy Blood Extraction Kit. As for this clone: Its specific antigen is unknown. Base qualities are not provided; no much larger clone lies one nucleotide away.

Libraries were built with the immunoSEQ multiplex PCR assay. For the multiplex PCR, a mixture combining 60 forward primers for TCR Vbeta segments and 13 reverse primers for TCR Jbeta segments was used. A multiplex PCR assay on genomic DNA amplified the CDR3 region of rearranged TCR beta genes. On the Illumina HiSeq System, the amplified TCR beta libraries were sequenced as 87-base-pair reads. As for the original processing: A later analysis tallied around 82 million unique TCR beta chains across the 666 repertoires, and approximately 12 million of those chains were shared by two or more donors. A nearest-neighbor algorithm error-corrected the raw reads and collapsed the reads into unique sequences, merging closely related sequences to remove PCR and sequencing errors. V, D and J gene segments were assigned by aligning CDR3 sequences to IMGT reference sequences. Each retained sequence needed at least a six-nucleotide match to both a V gene segment and a J gene segment. Rearrangements were classified as productive when the CDR3 lacked stop codons and remained in frame with V and J, and all other rearrangements were classified as non-productive. Following IMGT convention, CDR3 was defined as the stretch from the second conserved V-encoded cysteine to the conserved J-encoded phenylalanine. The earlier analysis of about 620 of the donors excluded sequences that lacked an unambiguous match to a single V gene segment. In an earlier analysis of 500 to 750 of the donors, V segments were called functional above 56.7% productive rearrangements and were called segregating when the between-donor standard deviation exceeded 5%. A statistical classification framework was developed to diagnose cytomegalovirus status using the catalog of TCR beta chain sequences. In a later analysis, TCR nucleotide sequences were compared against IMGT/GENE-DB human TR gene sequences so that V and J genes could be assigned. The TCRdist pipeline was used in a later analysis to assign CDR3 sequences and most-parsimonious VDJ recombination scenarios. In a later analysis, every TCR beta chain was defined by the combination of its CDR3 amino acid sequence and its V-gene family, and reads without a unique V-gene family were dropped. A later analysis removed several hundred highly shared, low-generation-probability nucleotide sequences to deal with suspected cross-contamination and a sequencing artifact. In a later analysis, a clonal expansion index was calculated for each public chain from normalized within-repertoire ranks of inferred template counts. In a later analysis, generation probabilities were computed using a VDJ recombination model fitted to out-of-frame rearrangements, and the results were checked against IGoR. In a later analysis, TCR-TCR, TCR-HLA and TCR-CMV co-occurrence was scored with hypergeometric tests, and a repertoire-size bias correction was applied to TCR pairs. To estimate false discovery rates, a later analysis permuted the HLA or CMV assignments 20 times. In a later analysis, co-occurring TCRs were grouped using DBSCAN, and TCRdist sequence similarity was added for clustering within HLA-allele-positive subsets. Repertoires with fewer than 30,000 or more than 120,000 public chains, plus five repertoires with anomalous nucleotide sharing, were excluded from co-occurrence clustering. TCRdb holds this immuneACCESS table with in-frame rearrangements only. Some clones are missing; in checked studies, unresolved V genes explain under half, and the rest has no known cause. For V, J and clone size, that table is used; D and trimming come from the DNA. The sample profile shows around 94,000 clones; roughly 76% of them were found once. Of the sample, 15% to 20% is held by the ten largest clones.

The receptor's source is a woman in her fifties or sixties in good health and CMV-seropositive. The chain is encoded by TRBV18 joined to TRBJ2-7; TRBD1 might be the D gene, on 5 matching bases. Material: PBMCs. The bases are TGTGCCAGCTCCCCGGACAACTACGAGCAGTACTTC. Its protein product is CASSPDNYEQYF.